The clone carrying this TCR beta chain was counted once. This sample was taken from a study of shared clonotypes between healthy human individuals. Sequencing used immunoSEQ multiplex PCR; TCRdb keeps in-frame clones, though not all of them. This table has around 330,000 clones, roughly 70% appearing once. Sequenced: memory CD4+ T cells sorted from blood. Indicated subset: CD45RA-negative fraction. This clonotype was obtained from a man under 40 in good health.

CDR3 protein: CASSIYTDYGYTF. The CDR3 DNA is TGTGCCAGTAGTATCTACACAGACTATGGCTACACCTTC. V usage is TRBV19 and J usage is TRBJ1-2; D unresolved. CDR3 size: 13 residues. V lost 3 bases and J 3 bases, leaving 8 bases between the germline ends. CDR1 LNHDA and CDR2 SQIVND come from the germline V gene (reference sequence).